These T cell receptor beta chains were read from a single sample in a study of CD8 T cells in ankylosing spondylitis. TCRdb independently ran MiXCR on the 5' RACE reads; one entry per CDR3 protein. The sample has about 750,000 distinct CDR3 sequences; around 20% are singletons. Sequencing used blood, either unsorted or a sorted T cell fraction (not recorded which). All receptors derive from a male donor with ankylosing spondylitis. The CDR3 runs from the conserved cysteine through the conserved F or W. D genes are given only for firm matches. A row's size may be missing; if present it is once, few, many or a size class.

CDR3	V	size	D	J
CASSWNNRVKGEAFF	TRBV7-9	.	.	TRBJ1-1
CASSQDAFASGSRDTQYF	TRBV4-3	few	TRBD2	TRBJ2-3
CATTGTGIPEQYF	TRBV10-3	few	TRBD1	TRBJ2-7
CASSYRTGNQPQHF	TRBV6-2/TRBV6-3	few	TRBD1	TRBJ1-5
CASSPPGGGTAGELFF	TRBV12-3/TRBV12-4	.	.	TRBJ2-2
CSAPDRALTSGNIQYF	TRBV20-1	many	.	TRBJ2-4
CASSSLAGGADTQYF	TRBV12-3/TRBV12-4	.	TRBD2	TRBJ2-3
CASSQRGGRSYEQYF	TRBV4-1	few	TRBD2	TRBJ2-7
CASSGGMGEQYF	TRBV5-1	.	.	TRBJ2-7
CASSISSSTDTQYF	TRBV27	few	.	TRBJ2-3
CSASLYRTNEKLFF	TRBV20-1	few	.	TRBJ1-4
CASSYVGPYGYTF	TRBV12-3/TRBV12-4	few	.	TRBJ1-2
CASSFQGEGYEQYF	TRBV12-3/TRBV12-4	many	.	TRBJ2-7
CASSYRQYNEQFF	TRBV6-5	.	.	TRBJ2-1
CSVRVGGSYEQYF	TRBV20-1	.	TRBD2	TRBJ2-7
CASTDMDRANQPQHF	TRBV10-2	.	.	TRBJ1-5
CASSLDPGGEQFF	TRBV12-3/TRBV12-4	.	.	TRBJ2-1
CASSSRDPGDTEAFF	TRBV11-3	.	.	TRBJ1-1
CASTTSGTRDTQYF	TRBV5-1	.	TRBD2	TRBJ2-3
CASSLIGHQETQYF	TRBV13	.	.	TRBJ2-5
CSARAGGYVDEQFF	TRBV20-1	.	TRBD1	TRBJ2-1
CASSLEASRYGYTF	TRBV5-1	.	.	TRBJ1-2